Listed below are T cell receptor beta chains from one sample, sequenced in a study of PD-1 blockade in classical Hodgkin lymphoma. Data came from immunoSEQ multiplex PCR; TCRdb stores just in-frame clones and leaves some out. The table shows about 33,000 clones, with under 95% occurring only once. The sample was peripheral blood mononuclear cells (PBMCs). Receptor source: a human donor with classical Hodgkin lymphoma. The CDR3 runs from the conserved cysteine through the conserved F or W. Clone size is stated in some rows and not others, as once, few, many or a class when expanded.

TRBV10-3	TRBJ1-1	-	CAIMGVLNTEAFF
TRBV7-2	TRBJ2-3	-	CASSLDDGGQYF
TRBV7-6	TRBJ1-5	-	CASSLTGVNQPQHF
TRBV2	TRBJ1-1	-	CASSDHRAGDSEAFF
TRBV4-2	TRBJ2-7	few	CASSQVGTGTYEQYF
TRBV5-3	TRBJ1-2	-	CARSPGTDYGYTF
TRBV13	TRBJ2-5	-	CASSLRTSDRETQYF
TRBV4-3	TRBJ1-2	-	CASSQEIFGLGYTF
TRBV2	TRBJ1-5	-	CASSEPWVAGNQPQHF
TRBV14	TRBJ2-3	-	CASSQVSGITDTQYF
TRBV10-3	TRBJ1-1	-	CAISGDRGLTAFF
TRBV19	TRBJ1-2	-	CASSIVGGTGNYGYTF
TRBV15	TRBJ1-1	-	CATSRSGTGTEAFF
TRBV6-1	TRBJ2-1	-	CASSGGHGSYNEQFF
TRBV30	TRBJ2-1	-	CAWSRGYNEQFF
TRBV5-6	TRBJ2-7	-	CASSLRLVSEQYF
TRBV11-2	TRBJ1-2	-	CASRSIRTGNYGYTF
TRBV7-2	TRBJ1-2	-	CASSLSYGYTF
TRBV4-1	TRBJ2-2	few	CASTSSGGRPGELFF
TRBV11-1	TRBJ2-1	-	CASSLVGGGTYSTYNEQFF
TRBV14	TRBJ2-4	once	CASSPTREAKNIQYF
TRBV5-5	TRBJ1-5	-	CASSFRASGGNQPQHF
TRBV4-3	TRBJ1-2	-	CASSPGPSKALILF
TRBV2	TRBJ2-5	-	CASSGRRAETQYF
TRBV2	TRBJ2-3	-	CASRKGSTDTQYF
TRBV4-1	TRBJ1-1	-	CASSQRAGSVTEGTEAFF
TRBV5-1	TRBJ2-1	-	CASSPGLAGHNEQFF
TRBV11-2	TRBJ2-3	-	CASSFASVSTDTQYF
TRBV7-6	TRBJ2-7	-	CASTGRLVYEQYF
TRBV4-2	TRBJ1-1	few	CASSQPQGNTEAFF
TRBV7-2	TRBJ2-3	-	CASSRDLAGRDTQYF
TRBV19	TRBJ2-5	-	CASSDRFQETQYF
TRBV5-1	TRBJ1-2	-	CASSLAARYYGYTF
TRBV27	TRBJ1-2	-	CASSRDRGLNGYTF
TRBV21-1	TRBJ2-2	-	CASSGLAAGELFF
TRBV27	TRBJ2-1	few	CASSPAGTGYYEQFF
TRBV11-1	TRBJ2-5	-	CASSGTGGRTQYF
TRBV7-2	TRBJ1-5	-	CASSRAPAGSNQPQHF
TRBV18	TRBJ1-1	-	CASSRGNTEAFF
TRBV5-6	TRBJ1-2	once	CASSLTATGSRGYTF
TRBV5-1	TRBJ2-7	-	CASSQTGIDEQYF
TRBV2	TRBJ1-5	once	CASSVGRNNQPQHF
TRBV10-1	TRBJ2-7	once	CASSGGGLALDEQYF
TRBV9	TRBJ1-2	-	CASSPRDRGLGGYTF
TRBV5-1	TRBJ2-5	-	CASSLGRQETQYF
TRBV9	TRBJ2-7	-	CASSKPRASSSYEQYF
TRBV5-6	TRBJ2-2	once	CASSYDSGRAFGELFF
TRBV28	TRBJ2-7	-	CASSYTPLAGAYEQYF
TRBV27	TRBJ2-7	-	CASSLLTSGGYEQYF
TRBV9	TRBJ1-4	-	CASSVTSQNEKLFF
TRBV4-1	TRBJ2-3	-	CASSQDAPDTQYF